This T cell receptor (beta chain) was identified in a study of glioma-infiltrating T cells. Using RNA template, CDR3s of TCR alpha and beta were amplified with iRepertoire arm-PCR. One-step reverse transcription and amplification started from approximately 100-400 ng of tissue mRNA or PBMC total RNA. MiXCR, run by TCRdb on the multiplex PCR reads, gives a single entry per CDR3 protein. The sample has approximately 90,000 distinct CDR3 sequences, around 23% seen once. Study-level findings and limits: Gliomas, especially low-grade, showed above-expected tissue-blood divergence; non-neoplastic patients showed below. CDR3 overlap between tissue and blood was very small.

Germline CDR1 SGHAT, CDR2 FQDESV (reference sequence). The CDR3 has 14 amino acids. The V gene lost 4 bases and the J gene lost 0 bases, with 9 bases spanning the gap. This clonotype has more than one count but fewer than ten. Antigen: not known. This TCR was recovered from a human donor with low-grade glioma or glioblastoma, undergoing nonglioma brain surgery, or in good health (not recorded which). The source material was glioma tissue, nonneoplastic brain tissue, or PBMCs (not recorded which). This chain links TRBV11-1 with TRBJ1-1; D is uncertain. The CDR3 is CASSSNGLNTEAFF. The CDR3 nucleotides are TGTGCCAGCAGCTCGAACGGCTTGAACACTGAAGCTTTCTTT.